These 27 T cell receptor beta chains share one sample of origin, sequenced in a study of blood T cells in healthy people across ages. Combining a sample-barcoded 5' primer with a J-beta primer mix, a second PCR ran for roughly 7 to 12 cycles. TCRdb called the 5' RACE reads again in MiXCR, with one record for every CDR3 protein. The sample holds around 700,000 distinct CDR3 sequences, 20% to 25% seen once. This same sample was also taken into another study, of T cells of mothers and their children.

The specimen sequenced was blood. The receptors were gathered from a boy aged 5 to 17 in good health.

The chain recombines TRBV11-2 with TRBJ1-1, with 8 bases matching TRBD1. CDR1 SGHAT and CDR2 FQNNGV come from the germline V gene. There are 20 residues in the CDR3. The V gene end was trimmed by 3 bases and the J gene end by 1 base; junction bases not matched to a gene: 19. CDR3 nucleotide sequence: TGTGCCAGCAGCTTTTGGGAGGGTCGACAGGGGCCCCTAGGGAACACTGAAGCTTTCTTT. Its protein product is CASSFWEGRQGPLGNTEAFF.

This clonotype was seen only a few times. The genes are TRBV4-2 and TRBJ1-1; D call uncertain. V gave up 2 bases and J gave up 1 base, with 11 bases separating them. CDR1 is LGHNA and CDR2 is YNFKEQ in the germline V gene. The CDR3 covers 15 residues. As DNA, the CDR3 is TGTGCCAGCAGCCAATCTACCCCAGGGAACACTGAAGCTTTCTTT. It yields the protein CASSQSTPGNTEAFF.

This clonotype was seen ten or more times. The chain is built from TRBV7-2 and TRBJ2-5, with 12 bases fitting TRBD2. The germline CDR1 and CDR2 sequences are SGHTA and FQGNSA. This CDR3 has 16 residues. The trim removed 2 bases at V and 4 bases at J, leaving 5 bases unmatched. CDR3 DNA sequence: TGTGCCAGCAGCTTAACTAGCGGGGGGCCGCGAGAGACCCAGTACTTC. Its protein product is CASSLTSGGPRETQYF.

This clonotype is a singleton in its sample. The V call is TRBV2, the J call TRBJ2-5; 9 bases are a match to TRBD1. Germline V gene sequence: CDR1 SNHLY, CDR2 FYNNEI. Trimming at V came to 5 bases and at J to 6 bases, leaving 16 bases not matched to a gene. The CDR3 spans 17 residues. CDR3 in DNA: TGTGCCAGCAGTACCCACCAGGGACAGGGAGGCGTTAAGACCCAGTACTTC. Its translation is CASSTHQGQGGVKTQYF.

Of note for this clonotype: Compared with germline, one end of the junction differs, possibly owing to a read error. The rearrangement links TRBV3-1 to TRBJ2-1, with 11 positions matching TRBD2. CDR1 LGHDT and CDR2 YNNKEL come from the germline V gene (reference sequence). The CDR3 contains 15 residues. The CDR3 DNA reads as TGCGCCAGCAGTTCCACTAGCGGGAGTGGTAATGAGCAGTTCTTC. It yields the protein CASSSTSGSGNEQFF.

This clonotype was observed a few times. CDR3 loop: CSVPLPGVETQYF. CDR3 nucleotides: TGCAGCGTTCCGCTACCGGGGGTGGAGACCCAGTACTTC. The V call is TRBV29-1, the J call TRBJ2-5, with a tentative D call TRBD2 (6 bases). The germline V gene encodes CDR1 SQVTM and CDR2 ANQGSEA. CDR3 length: 13 residues. V was cut by 5 bases and J by 5 bases, with 15 bases left in between.

The CDR3 coding sequence is TGCAGTGCTAGTGAGTCAGGGGGCCCACCCCAGCATTTT. Translating gives CSASESGGPPQHF. This chain links TRBV20-1 with TRBJ1-5, with TRBD1 identical over 8 bases. The V and J ends lost 3 bases and 10 bases, in that order; junction bases with no gene match: 8. The CDR3 spans 13 residues. Germline CDR1 reads DFQATT; CDR2 reads SNEGSKA (reference sequence).

The chain uses TRBV11-1 and TRBJ2-7; D tentatively fits TRBD1 or TRBD2 (5 bases each). V was trimmed by 4 bases and J by 4 bases, leaving 20 bases between them. The CDR3 has 16 amino acids. CDR1 is SGHAT, CDR2 FQDESV, per germline (reference sequence). CDR3 DNA: TGTGCCAGCAGCTCAGAACCCCCGGGGCACCTTTACGAGCAGTACTTC. It codes for CASSSEPPGHLYEQYF.

The table lists this clonotype with a few counts. The rearrangement links TRBV5-5 to TRBJ1-1, with D unclear. V lost 1 base, J lost 0 bases, and 7 bases lay in between. Germline CDR1 and CDR2: SGHKS and YYEKEE (reference sequence). The CDR3 has 14 residues. CDR3 protein: CASSLNALNTEAFF. The CDR3 DNA follows: TGTGCCAGCAGCTTGAACGCTTTGAACACTGAAGCTTTCTTT. Together with reference TRBV5-5 and TRBJ1-1, the CDR3 gives the full variable domain: DAGVTQSPTHLIKTRGQQVTLRCSPISGHKSVSWYQQVLGQGPQFIFQYYEKEERGRGNFPDRFSARQFPNYSSELNVNALLLGDSALYLCASSLNALNTEAFFGQGTRLTVV.

The V call is TRBV7-9, the J call TRBJ2-7, with no clear D. V lost 5 bases, J lost 3 bases, and 8 bases lay in between. From germline, CDR1 is SEHNR and CDR2 FQNEAQ (reference sequence). The CDR3 runs to 12 residues. Here the CDR3 DNA reads TGTGCCAGCAGCCAATCAGACTACGAGCAGTACTTC. Its protein is CASSQSDYEQYF.

The chain carries TRBV12-3 or TRBV12-4 and TRBJ2-3; D perhaps matches TRBD2 (6 bases). The germline V and J ends were trimmed by 7 bases and 4 bases, with 15 bases remaining between them. The CDR3 runs to 14 residues. The CDR3 DNA sequence: TGTGCCAGCACCTCCCCGGGGGAACCAGATACGCAGTATTTT. It codes for CASTSPGEPDTQYF.

This clonotype was picked up a small number of times. This chain uses TRBV4-1 with TRBJ2-5, with D perhaps matching TRBD2 (5 bases). CDR3 length equals 13 residues. CDR1 is MGHRA and CDR2 is YSYEKL in the germline V gene. V gave up 5 bases and J gave up 0 bases, with 7 bases separating them. CDR3 sequence (DNA): TGCGCCAGCAGCACGGGAAACCAAGAGACCCAGTACTTC. Its protein product is CASSTGNQETQYF.

This chain joins TRBV28 and TRBJ1-5; D not certain. Germline V gene data show CDR1 as MDHEN and CDR2 as SYDVKM. The CDR3 totals 12 residues. V lost 8 bases and J lost 7, with 12 bases in between. CDR3 region: CASSTSVQPQHF. CDR3 coding DNA: TGTGCCAGCTCAACTTCGGTCCAGCCCCAGCATTTT. Combining the CDR3 with reference TRBV28 and TRBJ1-5 gives the whole variable domain DVKVTQSSRYLVKRTGEKVFLECVQDMDHENMFWYRQDPGLGLRLIYFSYDVKMKEKGDIPEGYSVSREKKERFSLILESASTNQTSMYLCASSTSVQPQHFGDGTRLSIL.

This clonotype came up many times. The rearrangement joins TRBV5-6 to TRBJ1-5, with 8 bases fitting TRBD1. Germline V gene lookup returns CDR1 SGHDT and CDR2 YYEEEE. The trim removed 0 bases at V and 7 bases at J, leaving 0 bases unmatched. The CDR3 contains 13 residues. The CDR3 DNA is TGTGCCAGCAGCTTGGGACAGGGGCAGCCCCAGCATTTT. Its protein product is CASSLGQGQPQHF.

This clonotype was picked up a small number of times. At one end, the junction sequence differs from germline, possibly due to a read error. This sequence joins TRBV7-2 and TRBJ2-7; 12 positions agree with TRBD2. Germline-derived CDR1 and CDR2 are SGHTA and FQGNSA. The length of the CDR3 is 15 residues. As DNA, the CDR3 is TGTGCCAGCAGCCTAGCGGGAGGGCCCGAGTACGAGCAGTACTTC. It is translated as CASSLAGGPEYEQYF.

This clonotype was counted a few times. This chain uses TRBV19 with TRBJ2-2; 8 nucleotides line up with TRBD2. The CDR3 length is 14 residues. The germline V gene encodes CDR1 LNHDA and CDR2 SQIVND (reference sequence). V shed 6 bases, J shed 8 bases, and the junction held 8 bases outside the gene matches. CDR3 sequence (DNA): TGTGCCAGTAGCCATGGACTAGCCCCAGGGGAGCTGTTTTTT. Its protein product is CASSHGLAPGELFF.

This clonotype was recorded once. The rearrangement links TRBV23-1 to TRBJ1-5, with D possibly TRBD1 on 5 matching bases. Being an ORF, TRBV23-1 has a function that is uncertain. The CDR3 length is 17 residues. Trimming removed 6 bases from V and 4 bases from J, with 22 bases in between. CDR3 coding DNA: TGCGCCAGCAGCCAAACCTTAACCGGGACGGAGAATCAGCCCCAGCATTTT. It yields the protein CASSQTLTGTENQPQHF.

V gene TRBV2 combines with J gene TRBJ1-1; D gene uncertain. Trimming cost V 5 bases and J 0 bases, with 16 bases left between them. CDR1 and CDR2 from the germline V gene are SNHLY and FYNNEI. The CDR3 sequence is 16 residues long. CDR3 amino acids: CASSTSVRRMNTEAFF. The CDR3 DNA reads as TGTGCCAGCAGTACTAGTGTCAGGAGGATGAACACTGAAGCTTTCTTT.

The rearrangement joins TRBV29-1 to TRBJ2-7; D might be TRBD1 (6 bases). V lost 7 bases and J lost 3, with 19 bases in between. The CDR3 spans 14 residues. Germline CDR1 is SQVTM and CDR2 is ANQGSEA. The CDR3 loop is CSATTDRPNYEQYF. The CDR3 nucleotides are TGCAGCGCGACCACCGACAGGCCGAACTACGAGCAGTACTTC.

This clonotype appeared a few times. V gene TRBV5-6 combines with J gene TRBJ1-1; D uncertain. This CDR3 region has 15 residues. From germline, CDR1 is SGHDT and CDR2 YYEEEE. V gave up 0 bases and J gave up 0 bases, with 9 bases separating them. CDR3 sequence (DNA): TGTGCCAGCAGCTTGGAAAGGGTTCTGAACACTGAAGCTTTCTTT. This codes for CASSLERVLNTEAFF. Together with reference TRBV5-6 and TRBJ1-1, the CDR3 gives the full variable domain: DAGVTQSPTHLIKTRGQQVTLRCSPKSGHDTVSWYQQALGQGPQFIFQYYEEEERQRGNFPDRFSGHQFPNYSSELNVNALLLGDSALYLCASSLERVLNTEAFFGQGTRLTVV.

This clonotype showed up many times. The J gene is TRBJ2-1, the V gene TRBV29-1; 8 bases map to TRBD1. V shed 3 bases, J shed 4 bases, and the junction held 5 bases outside the gene matches. The CDR3 loop spans 14 amino acids. CDR1 SQVTM and CDR2 ANQGSEA come from the germline V gene. The CDR3 here is CSVDAGQVYNEQFF. For the CDR3, the DNA is TGCAGCGTTGACGCGGGACAGGTTTACAATGAGCAGTTCTTC.

The chain recombines TRBV14 with TRBJ1-2; 7 bases agree with TRBD1. The germline CDR1 and CDR2 sequences are SGHDN and FVKESK. V trimming: 0 bases; J trimming: 13 bases; junction bases outside the gene matches: 14. The CDR3 contains 15 residues. The CDR3 region is CASSQDGTELWGLTF. The CDR3, as DNA: TGTGCCAGCAGCCAAGATGGGACAGAACTATGGGGCCTCACCTTC. The full variable domain, completed using reference TRBV14 and TRBJ1-2, is EAGVTQFPSHSVIEKGQTVTLRCDPISGHDNLYWYRRVMGKEIKFLLHFVKESKQDESGMPNNRFLAERTGGTYSTLKVQPAELEDSGVYFCASSQDGTELWGLTFGSGTRLTVV.

This clonotype was counted a few times. This chain joins TRBV29-1 and TRBJ2-7; tentatively, D is TRBD1 (5 bases). V was pared by 3 bases and J by 3 bases, with 9 bases between. The CDR3 sequence is 12 residues long. The germline V gene encodes CDR1 SQVTM and CDR2 ANQGSEA. CDR3: CSVELDNYEQYF. DNA of the CDR3: TGCAGCGTTGAGTTGGACAACTACGAGCAGTACTTC.

This chain links TRBV25-1 with TRBJ2-1, with D tentatively TRBD1 (6 bases). The CDR3 is made up of 17 amino acids. V was cut by 0 bases and J by 2 bases, with 14 bases left in between. Germline CDR1 MGHDK, CDR2 SYGVNS. CDR3 protein: CASSEYGTRGAYNEQFF. The CDR3 nucleotides are TGTGCCAGCAGTGAATATGGGACAAGAGGGGCCTACAATGAGCAGTTCTTC.

The genes are TRBV5-6 and TRBJ1-5, with a weak D call TRBD1 (5 bases). Germline CDR1 is SGHDT and CDR2 is YYEEEE. Trimming pared 3 bases from V and 9 bases from J, leaving 13 bases between. The CDR3 has 13 amino acids. The CDR3 DNA sequence: TGTGCCAGCAGCTCGGGACGGCTCGGGCCCCAGCATTTT. This encodes CASSSGRLGPQHF.

The chain combines TRBV7-6 with TRBJ2-5; no reliable D call. Germline values: CDR1 SGHVS, CDR2 FNYEAQ. V dropped 2 bases and J dropped 5 bases, with 18 bases sitting between them. This CDR3 has 16 amino acids. The CDR3 protein is CASSLFNLSDGETQYF. The CDR3 DNA sequence: TGTGCCAGCAGCTTATTTAACCTCTCTGACGGGGAGACCCAGTACTTC.

A few counts support this clonotype. This chain connects TRBV27 to TRBJ2-5; TRBD1 agrees at 10 bases. CDR1 MNHEY and CDR2 SMNVEV come from the germline V gene (reference sequence). The CDR3 is made up of 17 amino acids. With 5 bases clipped from V and 4 bases from J, the junction kept 13 bases outside the gene matches. The CDR3 sequence is CASSLRDRGPYGETQYF. The DNA of the CDR3 is TGTGCCAGCAGTCTCCGGGACAGGGGACCATATGGAGAGACCCAGTACTTC.